What follows are 2 T cell receptor beta chains derived from one specimen sequenced in a study of blood T cell repertoires in COVID-19. The assay was immunoSEQ multiplex PCR, and TCRdb's table has in-frame clones only and misses some. The table shows hundreds of thousands of clones, with 80% to 90% occurring only once. The sample was peripheral blood. These receptors originate from a woman in her thirties or forties who had recovered from COVID-19.

The J gene is TRBJ2-7, the V gene TRBV5-1; 10 bases line up with TRBD2. Germline V gives CDR1 SGHRS, CDR2 YFSETQ. The J segment lost 2 bases and the V segment lost 4 bases, leaving 12 bases of the junction unmatched. The length of the CDR3 is 17 residues. For the CDR3, the DNA is TGCGCCAGCAGCCTACCTTTGGCCAGCGGGGGGGCCTACGAGCAGTACTTC. Its translation is CASSLPLASGGAYEQYF.

In this sample, this clone turned up a few times. CDR3 residues: CASRTPVGTGDRWYGYTF. The CDR3, as DNA: TGTGCCAGTAGAACCCCCGTCGGGACAGGGGATAGGTGGTATGGCTACACCTTC. This chain uses TRBV19 with TRBJ1-2; 10 nucleotides agree with TRBD1. The germline gives CDR1 LNHDA, CDR2 SQIVND (reference sequence). This CDR3 comprises 18 residues. The J segment lost 5 bases and the V segment lost 6 bases, leaving 18 bases of the junction unmatched.